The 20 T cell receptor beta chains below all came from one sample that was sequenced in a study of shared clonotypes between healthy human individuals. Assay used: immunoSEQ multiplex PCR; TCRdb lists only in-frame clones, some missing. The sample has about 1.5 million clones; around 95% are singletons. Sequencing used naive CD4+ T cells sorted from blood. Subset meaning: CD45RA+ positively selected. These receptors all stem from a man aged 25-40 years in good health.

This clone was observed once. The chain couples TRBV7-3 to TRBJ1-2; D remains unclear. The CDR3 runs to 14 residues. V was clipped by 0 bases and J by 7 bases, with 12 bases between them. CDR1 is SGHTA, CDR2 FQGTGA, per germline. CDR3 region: CASSLTIEGSGYTF. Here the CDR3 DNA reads TGTGCCAGCAGCTTAACCATCGAGGGTAGTGGCTACACCTTC.

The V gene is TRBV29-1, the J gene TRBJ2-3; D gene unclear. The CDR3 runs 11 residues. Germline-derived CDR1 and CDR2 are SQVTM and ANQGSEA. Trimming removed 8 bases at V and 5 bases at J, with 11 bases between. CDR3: CSSRAGDTQYF. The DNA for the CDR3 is TGCAGCTCCCGTGCTGGAGATACGCAGTATTTT.

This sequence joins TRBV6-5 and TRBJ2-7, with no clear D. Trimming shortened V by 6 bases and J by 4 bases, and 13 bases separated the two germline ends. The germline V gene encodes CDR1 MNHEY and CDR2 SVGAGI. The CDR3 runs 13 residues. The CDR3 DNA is TGTGCCAGCAGCCGTATGACCCGTTACGAGCAGTACTTC. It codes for CASSRMTRYEQYF.

This chain's CDR3 is CASSARDHAYQETQYF. CDR3 nucleotide sequence: TGTGCCAGCAGTGCGAGGGACCATGCGTACCAAGAGACCCAGTACTTC. This chain links TRBV6-1 with TRBJ2-5, with D perhaps given as TRBD1 or TRBD2 (5 bases each). This CDR3 has 16 residues. The germline gives CDR1 MNHNS, CDR2 SASEGT. Trimming cost V 4 bases and J 0 bases, with 15 bases left between them.

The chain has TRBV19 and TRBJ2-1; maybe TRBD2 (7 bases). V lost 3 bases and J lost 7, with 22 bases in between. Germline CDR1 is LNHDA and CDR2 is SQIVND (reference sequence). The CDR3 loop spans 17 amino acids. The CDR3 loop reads CASSISGAGGGQNEQFF. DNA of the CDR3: TGTGCCAGTAGTATTTCCGGAGCTGGCGGGGGACAAAATGAGCAGTTCTTC.

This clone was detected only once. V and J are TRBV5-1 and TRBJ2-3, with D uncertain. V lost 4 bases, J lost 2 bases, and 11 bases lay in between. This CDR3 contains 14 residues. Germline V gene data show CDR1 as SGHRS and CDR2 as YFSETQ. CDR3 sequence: CASSLTLFTDTQYF. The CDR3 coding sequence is TGCGCCAGCAGCCTGACCTTGTTCACAGATACGCAGTATTTT.

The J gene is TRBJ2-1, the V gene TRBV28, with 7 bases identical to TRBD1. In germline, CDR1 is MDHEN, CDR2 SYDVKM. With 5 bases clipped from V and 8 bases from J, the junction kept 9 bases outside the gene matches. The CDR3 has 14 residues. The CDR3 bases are TGTGCCAGCAGTAAACCGACAGGGTTCTATGAGCAGTTCTTC. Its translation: CASSKPTGFYEQFF.

CDR3 sequence reads: CASSLLPSVSHEQFF. CDR3 DNA: TGTGCCAGCAGCTTATTGCCTAGCGTAAGTCATGAGCAGTTCTTC. The chain is built from TRBV7-6 and TRBJ2-1; maybe TRBD2 (6 bases). Per germline, CDR1 SGHVS and CDR2 FNYEAQ. This CDR3 contains 15 residues. Trimming cost V 2 bases and J 8 bases, with 16 bases left between them. Full variable domain (remainder filled in from reference TRBV7-6 and TRBJ2-1): GAGVSQSPRYKVTKRGQDVALRCDPISGHVSLYWYRQALGQGPEFLTYFNYEAQQDKSGLPNDRFSAERPEGSISTLTIQRTEQRDSAMYRCASSLLPSVSHEQFFGPGTRLTVL.

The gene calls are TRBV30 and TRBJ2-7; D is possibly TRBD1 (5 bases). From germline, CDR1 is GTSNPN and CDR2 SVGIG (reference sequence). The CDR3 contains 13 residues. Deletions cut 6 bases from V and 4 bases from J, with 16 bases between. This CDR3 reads CACRGLPGYEQYF. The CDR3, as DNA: TGTGCCTGTAGGGGCTTACCAGGTTACGAGCAGTACTTC.

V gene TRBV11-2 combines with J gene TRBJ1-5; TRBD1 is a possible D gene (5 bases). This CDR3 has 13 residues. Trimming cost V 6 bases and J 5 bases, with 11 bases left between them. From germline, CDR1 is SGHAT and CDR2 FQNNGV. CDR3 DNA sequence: TGTGCCAGCAGTTCCGGGACCTATCAGCCCCAGCATTTT. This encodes CASSSGTYQPQHF.

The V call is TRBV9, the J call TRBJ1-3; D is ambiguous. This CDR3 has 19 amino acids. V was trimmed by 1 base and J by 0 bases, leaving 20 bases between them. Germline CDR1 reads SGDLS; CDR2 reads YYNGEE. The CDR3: CASSVQTAVDFISGNTIYF. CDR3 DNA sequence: TGTGCCAGCAGCGTACAAACGGCAGTTGATTTCATCTCTGGAAACACCATATATTTT.

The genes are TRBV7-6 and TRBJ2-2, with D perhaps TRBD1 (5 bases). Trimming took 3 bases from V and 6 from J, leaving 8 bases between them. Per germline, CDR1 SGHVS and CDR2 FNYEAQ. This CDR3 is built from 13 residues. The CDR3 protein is CASSLQGAGELFF. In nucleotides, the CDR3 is TGTGCCAGCAGCTTGCAGGGTGCCGGGGAGCTGTTTTTT.

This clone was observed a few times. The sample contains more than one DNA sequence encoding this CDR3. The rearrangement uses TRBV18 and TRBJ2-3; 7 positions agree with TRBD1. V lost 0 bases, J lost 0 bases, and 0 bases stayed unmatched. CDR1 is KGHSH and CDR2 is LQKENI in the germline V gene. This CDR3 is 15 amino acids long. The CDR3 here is CASSPPGQSTDTQYF. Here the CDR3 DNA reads TGTGCCAGCTCACCACCGGGACAGAGCACAGATACGCAGTATTTT.

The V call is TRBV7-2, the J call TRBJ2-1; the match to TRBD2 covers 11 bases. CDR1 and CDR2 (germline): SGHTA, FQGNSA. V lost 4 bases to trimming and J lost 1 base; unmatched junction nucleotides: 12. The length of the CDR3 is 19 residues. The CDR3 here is CASSSPTSGKKGSYNEQFF. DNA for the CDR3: TGTGCCAGCAGCTCCCCGACTAGCGGGAAAAAGGGGTCCTACAATGAGCAGTTCTTC.

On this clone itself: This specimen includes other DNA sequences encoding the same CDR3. CDR3 region: CASSLAAASSYNEQFF. The CDR3, as DNA: TGTGCCAGCAGCTTAGCAGCGGCGAGCTCCTACAATGAGCAGTTCTTC. This sequence joins TRBV7-2 and TRBJ2-1, with a weak D call TRBD2 (5 bases). Between the trimmed V and J ends, which lost 0 bases and 0 bases, there was a span of 9 bases. CDR1 and CDR2 (germline): SGHTA, FQGNSA. The CDR3 loop spans 16 amino acids.

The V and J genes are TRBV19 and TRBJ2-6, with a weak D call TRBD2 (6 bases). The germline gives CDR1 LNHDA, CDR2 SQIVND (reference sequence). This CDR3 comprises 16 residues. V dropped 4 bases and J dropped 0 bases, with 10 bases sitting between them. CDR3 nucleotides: TGTGCCAGTAGTAATGGCGGGGTCTCTGGGGCCAACGTCCTGACTTTC. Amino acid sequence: CASSNGGVSGANVLTF.

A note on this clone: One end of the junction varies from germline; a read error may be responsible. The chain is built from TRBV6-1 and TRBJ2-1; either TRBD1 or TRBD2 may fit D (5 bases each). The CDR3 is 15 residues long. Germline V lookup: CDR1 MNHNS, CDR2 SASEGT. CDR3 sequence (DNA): TGTGCCAGCAGTGACCGGGGCTTTACCTACAATGAGCAATTCTTC. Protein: CASSDRGFTYNEQFF.

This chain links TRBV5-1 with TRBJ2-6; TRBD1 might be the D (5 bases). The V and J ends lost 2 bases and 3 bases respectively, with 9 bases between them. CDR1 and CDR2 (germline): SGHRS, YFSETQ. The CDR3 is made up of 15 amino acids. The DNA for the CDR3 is TGCGCCAGCAGCTTCAGGGTTTTTGGGGCCAACGTCCTGACTTTC. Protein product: CASSFRVFGANVLTF.

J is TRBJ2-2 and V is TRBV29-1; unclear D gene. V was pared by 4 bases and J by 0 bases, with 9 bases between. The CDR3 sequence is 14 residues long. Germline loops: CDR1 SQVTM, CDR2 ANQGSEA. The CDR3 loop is CSVGVHPNTGELFF. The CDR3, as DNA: TGCAGCGTTGGTGTGCACCCGAACACCGGGGAGCTGTTTTTT.

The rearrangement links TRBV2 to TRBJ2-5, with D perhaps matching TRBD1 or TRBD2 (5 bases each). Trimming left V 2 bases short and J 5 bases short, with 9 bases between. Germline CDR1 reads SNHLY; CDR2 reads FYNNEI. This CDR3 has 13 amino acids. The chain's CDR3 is CASSEIWGETQYF. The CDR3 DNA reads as TGTGCCAGCAGTGAAATATGGGGGGAGACCCAGTACTTC.